This T cell receptor (beta chain) was recovered during a study of CD8 T cells in ankylosing spondylitis. Study outcomes and limitations: What seemed typical of ankylosing spondylitis blood was a TCR beta motif built from fewer than ten highly homologous variants. Certain motif variants had earlier appeared in reactive arthritis synovial fluid and blood. From matched ankylosing spondylitis synovial fluid, disease-linked clones were reportedly recovered at significantly enriched levels.

J was trimmed by 4 bases and V by 6 bases; bases with no gene match: 8. The germline CDR1 and CDR2 sequences are SNHLY and FYNNEI. The CDR3 loop spans 15 amino acids. In making TCR beta libraries, quantitative 5'-RACE with molecular barcodes was used. TCRdb passed the 5' RACE reads through MiXCR, listing each CDR3 protein once. This sample has roughly 670,000 distinct CDR3 sequences; around a fifth occur once, and the top ten carry roughly a fifth. A remark on this clonotype: Its cognate antigen is unknown.

The chain combines TRBV2 with TRBJ1-5, with TRBD1 matching 8 bases. The sample consisted of blood, either unsorted or a sorted T cell fraction (not recorded which). This TCR came from a male donor with ankylosing spondylitis. The DNA for the CDR3 is TGTGCCAGCAGGGCCGGGACAGGCGGGAATCAGCCCCAGCATTTT. Translating it yields CASRAGTGGNQPQHF.